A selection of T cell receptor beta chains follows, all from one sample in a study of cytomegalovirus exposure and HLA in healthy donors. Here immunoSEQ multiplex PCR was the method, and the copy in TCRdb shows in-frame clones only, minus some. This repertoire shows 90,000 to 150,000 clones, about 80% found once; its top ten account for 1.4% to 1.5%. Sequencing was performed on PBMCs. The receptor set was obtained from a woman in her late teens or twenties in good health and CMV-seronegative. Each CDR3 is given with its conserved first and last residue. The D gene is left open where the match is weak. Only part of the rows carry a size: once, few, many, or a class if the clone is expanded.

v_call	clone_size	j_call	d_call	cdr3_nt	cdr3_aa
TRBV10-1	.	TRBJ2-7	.	TGCGCCAGCAACACCTCTAGCCCTTACAATTACGAGCAGTACTTC	CASNTSSPYNYEQYF
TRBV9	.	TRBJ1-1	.	TGTGCCAGCAGCTCCGGCCCAGGCAGGCGGGAGGACACTGAAGCTTTCTTT	CASSSGPGRREDTEAFF
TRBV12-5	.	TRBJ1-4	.	TGTGCTAGTGGCCCCTTCACGGGACTCCGGGGGGAAAAACTGTTTTTT	CASGPFTGLRGEKLFF
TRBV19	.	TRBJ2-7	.	TGTGCCAGTAGTTCGACAGCGAGCTCCTACGAGCAGTACTTC	CASSSTASSYEQYF
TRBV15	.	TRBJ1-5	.	TGTGCCACCAGCAGGGGTAAGCAGGGTCGACAGCCCCAGCATTTT	CATSRGKQGRQPQHF
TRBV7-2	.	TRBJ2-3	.	TGTGCCAGCACTCGGGGGAGCACAGATACGCAGTATTTT	CASTRGSTDTQYF
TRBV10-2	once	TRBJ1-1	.	TGCGCCAGCAGTGACAGGGGAGTCAAGGTGAACGCTGAAGCTTTCTTT	CASSDRGVKVNAEAFF
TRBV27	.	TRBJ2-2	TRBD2	TGTGCCAGCAGTTTACCGGGACTAGCGGGGGCTGGGGGGGAGCTGTTTTTT	CASSLPGLAGAGGELFF
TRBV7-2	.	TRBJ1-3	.	TGTGCCAGCGAGGCCGGAAACACCATATATTTT	CASEAGNTIYF
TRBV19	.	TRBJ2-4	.	TGTGCCAGTAGTATAGGCCTTTCTCCGGCGCCACTAGCCAAAAACAGTCAGTACTTC	CASSIGLSPAPLAKNSQYF
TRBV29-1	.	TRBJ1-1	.	TGCAGCGTTGAGACACCGAACACTGAAGCTTTCTTT	CSVETPNTEAFF